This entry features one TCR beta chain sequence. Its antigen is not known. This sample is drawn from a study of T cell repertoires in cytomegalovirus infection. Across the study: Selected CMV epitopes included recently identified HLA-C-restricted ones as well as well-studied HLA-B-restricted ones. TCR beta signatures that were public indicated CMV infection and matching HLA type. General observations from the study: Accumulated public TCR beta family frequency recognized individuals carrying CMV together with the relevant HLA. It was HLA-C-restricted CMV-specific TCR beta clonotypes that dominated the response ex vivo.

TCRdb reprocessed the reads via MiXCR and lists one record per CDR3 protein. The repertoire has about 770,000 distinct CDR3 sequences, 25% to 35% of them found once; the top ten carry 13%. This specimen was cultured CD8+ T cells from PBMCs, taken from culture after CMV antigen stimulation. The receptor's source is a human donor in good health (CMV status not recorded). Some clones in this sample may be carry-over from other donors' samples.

In nucleotides, the CDR3 is TGTGCCCACTTCCGCAAGGGGCTGGGAGAGACCCAGTACTTC. It specifies CAHFRKGLGETQYF. V and J are TRBV19 and TRBJ2-5; a weak D match, TRBD1 (5 bases). Germline CDR1 LNHDA, CDR2 SQIVND (reference sequence). The CDR3 covers 14 residues. The ends were cut back, 11 bases at V and 4 bases at J, with 20 bases in the middle.